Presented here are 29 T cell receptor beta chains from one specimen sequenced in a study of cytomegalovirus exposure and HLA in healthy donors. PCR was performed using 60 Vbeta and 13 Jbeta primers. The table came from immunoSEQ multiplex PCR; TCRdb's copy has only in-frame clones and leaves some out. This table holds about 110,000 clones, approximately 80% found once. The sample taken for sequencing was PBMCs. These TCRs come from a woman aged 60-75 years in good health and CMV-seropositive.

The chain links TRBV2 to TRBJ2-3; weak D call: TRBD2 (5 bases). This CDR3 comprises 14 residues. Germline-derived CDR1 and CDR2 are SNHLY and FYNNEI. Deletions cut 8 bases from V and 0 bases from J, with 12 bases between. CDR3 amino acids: CASRLSGSTDTQYF. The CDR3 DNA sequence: TGTGCCAGCCGATTAAGCGGTAGCACAGATACGCAGTATTTT. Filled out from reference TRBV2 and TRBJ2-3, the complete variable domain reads EPEVTQTPSHQVTQMGQEVILRCVPISNHLYFYWYRQILGQKVEFLVSFYNNEISEKSEIFDDQFSVERPDGSNFTLKIRSTKLEDSAMYFCASRLSGSTDTQYFGPGTRLTVL.

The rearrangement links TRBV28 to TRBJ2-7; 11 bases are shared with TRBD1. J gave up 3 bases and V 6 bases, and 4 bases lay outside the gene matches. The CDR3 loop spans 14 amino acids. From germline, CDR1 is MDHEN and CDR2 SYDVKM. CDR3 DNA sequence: TGTGCCAGCAGGGGACAGGGGGACGGCTACGAGCAGTACTTC. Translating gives CASRGQGDGYEQYF.

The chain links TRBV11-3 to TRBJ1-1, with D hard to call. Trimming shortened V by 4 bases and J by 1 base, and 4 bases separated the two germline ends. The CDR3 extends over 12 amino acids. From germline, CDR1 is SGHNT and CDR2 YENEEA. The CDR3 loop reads CASSSGNTEAFF. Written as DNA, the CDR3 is TGTGCCAGCAGCTCAGGGAACACTGAAGCTTTCTTT.

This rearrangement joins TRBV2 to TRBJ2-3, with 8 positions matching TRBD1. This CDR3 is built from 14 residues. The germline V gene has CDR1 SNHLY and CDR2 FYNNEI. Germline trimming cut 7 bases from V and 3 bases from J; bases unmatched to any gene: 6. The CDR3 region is CASKLDRATDTQYF. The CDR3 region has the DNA TGTGCCAGCAAGCTGGACAGGGCAACAGATACGCAGTATTTT.

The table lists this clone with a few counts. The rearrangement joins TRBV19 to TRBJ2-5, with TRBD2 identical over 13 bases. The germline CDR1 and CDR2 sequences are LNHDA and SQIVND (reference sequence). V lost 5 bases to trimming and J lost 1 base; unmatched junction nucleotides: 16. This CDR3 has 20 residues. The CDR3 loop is CASSRIPTGTSGIGQETQYF. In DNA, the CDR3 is TGTGCCAGTAGTCGCATACCTACCGGGACTAGCGGGATAGGCCAAGAGACCCAGTACTTC.

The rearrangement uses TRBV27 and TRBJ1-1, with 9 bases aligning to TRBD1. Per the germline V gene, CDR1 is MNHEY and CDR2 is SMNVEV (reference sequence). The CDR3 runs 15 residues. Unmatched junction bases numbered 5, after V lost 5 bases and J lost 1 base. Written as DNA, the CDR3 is TGTGCCAGCAGTCTAGACAGGGGGAAGAACACTGAAGCTTTCTTT. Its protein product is CASSLDRGKNTEAFF.

In DNA form, the CDR3 reads TGTGCCAGTACTGTAGCCGAAACCAACTATGGCTACACCTTC. It yields the protein CASTVAETNYGYTF. V is TRBV19 and J is TRBJ1-2; D not certain. CDR1 is LNHDA and CDR2 is SQIVND in the germline V gene (reference sequence). The CDR3 extends over 14 amino acids. Trimming left V 7 bases short and J 2 bases short, with 14 bases between.

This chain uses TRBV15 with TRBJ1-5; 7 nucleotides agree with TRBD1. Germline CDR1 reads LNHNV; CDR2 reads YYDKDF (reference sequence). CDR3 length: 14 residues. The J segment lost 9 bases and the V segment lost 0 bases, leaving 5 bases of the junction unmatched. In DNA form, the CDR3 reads TGTGCCACCAGCAGAGATGGCCACAGGGGGCCCCAGCATTTT. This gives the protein CATSRDGHRGPQHF. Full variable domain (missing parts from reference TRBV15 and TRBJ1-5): DAMVIQNPRYQVTQFGKPVTLSCSQTLNHNVMYWYQQKSSQAPKLLFHYYDKDFNNEADTPDNFQSRRPNTSFCFLDIRSPGLGDTAMYLCATSRDGHRGPQHFGDGTRLSIL.

CDR3: CASTRLDEQFF. The CDR3 DNA sequence: TGTGCCAGCACCCGACTAGATGAGCAGTTCTTC. J is TRBJ2-1 and V is TRBV7-8; TRBD2 might be the D (6 bases). Germline V lookup: CDR1 SGHVS, CDR2 FQNEAQ. The V gene lost 7 bases and the J gene lost 8 bases, with 9 bases spanning the gap. This CDR3 is 11 amino acids long.

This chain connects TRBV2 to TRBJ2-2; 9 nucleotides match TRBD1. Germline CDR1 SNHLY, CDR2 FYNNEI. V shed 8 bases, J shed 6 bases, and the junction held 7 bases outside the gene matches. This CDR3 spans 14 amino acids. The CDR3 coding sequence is TGTGCCAGCCGCGGGACAGGGTCTTCCGGGGAGCTGTTTTTT. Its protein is CASRGTGSSGELFF.

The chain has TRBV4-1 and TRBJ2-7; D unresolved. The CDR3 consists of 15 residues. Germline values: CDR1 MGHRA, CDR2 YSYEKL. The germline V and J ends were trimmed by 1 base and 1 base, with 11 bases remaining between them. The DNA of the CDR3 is TGCGCCAGCAGCCAAGGTCTACTGTTTTCCTACGAGCAGTACTTC. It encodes CASSQGLLFSYEQYF.

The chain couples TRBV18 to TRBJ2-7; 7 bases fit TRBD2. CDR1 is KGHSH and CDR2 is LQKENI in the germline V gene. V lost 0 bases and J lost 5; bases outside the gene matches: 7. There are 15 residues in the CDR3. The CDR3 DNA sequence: TGTGCCAGCTCACCACCTGCGGGAGACGTCCACGAGCAGTACTTC. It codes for CASSPPAGDVHEQYF.

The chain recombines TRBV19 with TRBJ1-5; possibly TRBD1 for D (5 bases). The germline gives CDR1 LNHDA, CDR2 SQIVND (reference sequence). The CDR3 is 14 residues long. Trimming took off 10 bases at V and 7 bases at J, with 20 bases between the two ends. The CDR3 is CAISSIREAQPQHF. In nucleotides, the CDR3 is TGTGCCATCAGTAGTATCAGGGAGGCCCAGCCCCAGCATTTT.

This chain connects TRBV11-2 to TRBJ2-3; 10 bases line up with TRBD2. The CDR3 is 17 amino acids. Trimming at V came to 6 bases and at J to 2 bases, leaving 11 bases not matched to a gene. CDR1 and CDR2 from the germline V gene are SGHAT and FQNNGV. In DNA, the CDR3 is TGTGCCAGCAGGTGGAAGGGGCTAGCGGGGGACACAGATACGCAGTATTTT. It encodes CASRWKGLAGDTDTQYF.

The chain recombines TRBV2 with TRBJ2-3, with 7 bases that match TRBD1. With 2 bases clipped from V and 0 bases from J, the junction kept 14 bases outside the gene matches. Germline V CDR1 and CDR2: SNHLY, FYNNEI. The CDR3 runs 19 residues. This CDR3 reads CASSEKGDRFYTSTDTQYF. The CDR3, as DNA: TGTGCCAGCAGTGAAAAGGGGGACAGATTTTATACTAGCACAGATACGCAGTATTTT.

The CDR3 sequence is CASSGTGGVHGYTF. DNA of the CDR3: TGTGCCAGCAGTGGGACAGGGGGCGTGCATGGCTACACCTTC. The rearrangement links TRBV6-1 to TRBJ1-2, with 11 bases fitting TRBD1. This CDR3 contains 14 residues. V shed 4 bases, J shed 6 bases, and the junction held 4 bases outside the gene matches. Germline-derived CDR1 and CDR2 are MNHNS and SASEGT.

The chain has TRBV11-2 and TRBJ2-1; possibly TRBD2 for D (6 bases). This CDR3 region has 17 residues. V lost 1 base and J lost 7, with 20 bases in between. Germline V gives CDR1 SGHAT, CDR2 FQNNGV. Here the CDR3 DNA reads TGTGCCAGCAGCTTAGGTGCGGGAAAGGATAGGAGGAATGAGCAGTTCTTC. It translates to CASSLGAGKDRRNEQFF.

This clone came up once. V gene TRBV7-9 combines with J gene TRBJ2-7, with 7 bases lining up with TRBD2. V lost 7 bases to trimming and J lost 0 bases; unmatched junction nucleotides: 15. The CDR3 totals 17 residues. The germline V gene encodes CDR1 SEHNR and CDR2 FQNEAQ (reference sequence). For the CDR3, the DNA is TGTGCCAGCACCCCCGGACTTGGACTAGAAAGCTCCTACGAGCAGTACTTC. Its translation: CASTPGLGLESSYEQYF.

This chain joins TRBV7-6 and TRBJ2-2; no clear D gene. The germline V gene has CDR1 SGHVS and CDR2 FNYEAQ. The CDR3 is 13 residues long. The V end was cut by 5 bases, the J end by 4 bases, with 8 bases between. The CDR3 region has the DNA TGTGCCAGCAGCGCTGAGATCACCGGGGAGCTGTTTTTT. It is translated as CASSAEITGELFF.

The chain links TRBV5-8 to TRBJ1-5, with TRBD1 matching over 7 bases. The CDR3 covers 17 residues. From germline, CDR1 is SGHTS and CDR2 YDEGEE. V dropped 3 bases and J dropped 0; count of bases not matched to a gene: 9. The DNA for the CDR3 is TGTGCCAGCAGCTCCCGGGACAGCGGGTATAGCAATCAGCCCCAGCATTTT. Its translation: CASSSRDSGYSNQPQHF. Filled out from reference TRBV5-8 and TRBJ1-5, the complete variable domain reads EAGVTQSPTHLIKTRGQQATLRCSPISGHTSVYWYQQALGLGLQFLLWYDEGEERNRGNFPPRFSGRQFPNYSSELNVNALELEDSALYLCASSSRDSGYSNQPQHFGDGTRLSIL.

The CDR3 DNA sequence: TGTGCCAGCAGCCGCTCCCGTAGGACTAGCGGTAGTATTCATACGCAGTATTTT. Translated, it gives CASSRSRRTSGSIHTQYF. This chain connects TRBV7-9 to TRBJ2-3; 10 nucleotides align to TRBD2. J was trimmed by 7 bases and V by 5 bases; bases with no gene match: 18. Per the germline V gene, CDR1 is SEHNR and CDR2 is FQNEAQ (reference sequence). CDR3 size: 18 residues.

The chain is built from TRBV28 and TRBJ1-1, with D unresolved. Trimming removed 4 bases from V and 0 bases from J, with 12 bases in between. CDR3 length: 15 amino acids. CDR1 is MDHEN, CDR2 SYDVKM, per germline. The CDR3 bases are TGTGCCAGCAGTTCTCGGAGGGTGATGAACACTGAAGCTTTCTTT. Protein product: CASSSRRVMNTEAFF.

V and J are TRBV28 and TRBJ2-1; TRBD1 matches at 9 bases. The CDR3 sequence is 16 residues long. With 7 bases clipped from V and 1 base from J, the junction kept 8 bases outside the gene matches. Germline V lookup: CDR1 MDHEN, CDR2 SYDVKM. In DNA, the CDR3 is TGTGCCAGCATCGCGACAGGGGGACTATCCTACAATGAGCAGTTCTTC. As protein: CASIATGGLSYNEQFF.

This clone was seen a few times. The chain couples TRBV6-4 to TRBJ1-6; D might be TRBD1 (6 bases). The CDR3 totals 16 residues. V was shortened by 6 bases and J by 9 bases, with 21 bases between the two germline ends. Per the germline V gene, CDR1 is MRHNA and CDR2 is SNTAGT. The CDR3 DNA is TGTGCCAGCAGCCCATCAGGGACAATAGCCCCTTCACCCCTCCACTTT. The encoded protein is CASSPSGTIAPSPLHF.

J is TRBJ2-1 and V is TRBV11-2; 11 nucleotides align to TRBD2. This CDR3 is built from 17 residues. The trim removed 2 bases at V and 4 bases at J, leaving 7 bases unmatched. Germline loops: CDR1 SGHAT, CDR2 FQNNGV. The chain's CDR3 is CASSLYTSGSNYNEQFF. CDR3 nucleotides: TGTGCCAGCAGCTTATATACTAGCGGGAGTAATTACAATGAGCAGTTCTTC.

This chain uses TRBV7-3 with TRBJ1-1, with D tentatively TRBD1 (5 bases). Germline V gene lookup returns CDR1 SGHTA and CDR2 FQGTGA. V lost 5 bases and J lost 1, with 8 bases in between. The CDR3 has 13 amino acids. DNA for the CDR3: TGTGCCAGCAGCGTACAGGAGAACACTGAAGCTTTCTTT. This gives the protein CASSVQENTEAFF.

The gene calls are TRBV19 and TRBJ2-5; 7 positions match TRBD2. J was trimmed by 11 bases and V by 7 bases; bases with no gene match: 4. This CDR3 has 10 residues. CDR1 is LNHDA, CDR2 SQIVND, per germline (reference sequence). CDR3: CASIGAGQYF. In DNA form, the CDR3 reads TGTGCCAGTATTGGAGCGGGGCAGTACTTC.

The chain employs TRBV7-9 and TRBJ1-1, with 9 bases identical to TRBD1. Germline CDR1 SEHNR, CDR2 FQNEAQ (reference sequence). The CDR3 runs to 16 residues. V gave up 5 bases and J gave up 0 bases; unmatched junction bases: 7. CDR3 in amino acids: CASSPNRDRVNTEAFF. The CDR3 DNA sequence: TGTGCCAGCAGCCCAAATCGGGACAGGGTGAACACTGAAGCTTTCTTT.

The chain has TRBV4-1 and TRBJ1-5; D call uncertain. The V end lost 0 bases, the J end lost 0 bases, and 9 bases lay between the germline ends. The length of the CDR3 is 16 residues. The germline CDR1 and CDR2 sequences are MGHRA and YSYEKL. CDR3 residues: CASSQDRSYSNQPQHF. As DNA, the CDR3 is TGCGCCAGCAGCCAAGATCGTAGTTATAGCAATCAGCCCCAGCATTTT.